This is a list of T cell receptor beta chains from one sample in a study of blood T cell repertoires in COVID-19. Method: immunoSEQ multiplex PCR; TCRdb's copy keeps in-frame clones and lacks some. The repertoire holds 370,000 or so clones, with over 65% as singletons. The sequenced sample consisted of peripheral blood. The receptors were sampled from a human donor with acute or convalescent COVID-19. The donor label of this sample is uncertain. The CDR3 runs from the conserved cysteine through the conserved F or W. A D gene is named only where the DNA matches it firmly.

V gene: TRBV28
D gene: -
J gene: TRBJ2-7
CDR3 DNA: TGTGCCAGCAGGAGTAAGCAGGGGTCTTCTACCTACGAGCAGTACTTC
CDR3 protein: CASRSKQGSSTYEQYF

V gene: TRBV5-6
D gene: TRBD1
J gene: TRBJ1-5
CDR3 DNA: TGTGCCAGCAACTACAGGGGGAGCAGCAATCAGCCCCAGCATTTT
CDR3 protein: CASNYRGSSNQPQHF

V gene: TRBV11-2
D gene: -
J gene: TRBJ2-5
CDR3 DNA: TGTGCCAGCAGCTTCGTTATGGGTAGCCCCGGAGAGACCCAGTACTTC
CDR3 protein: CASSFVMGSPGETQYF

V gene: TRBV6-5
D gene: -
J gene: TRBJ2-4
CDR3 DNA: TGTGCCAGCAGTTACGGGGCCTCCGGCAAAAACATTCAGTACTTC
CDR3 protein: CASSYGASGKNIQYF

V gene: TRBV28
D gene: -
J gene: TRBJ1-2
CDR3 DNA: TGTGCCAGCATCGAGACAGGCTATGGCTACACCTTC
CDR3 protein: CASIETGYGYTF

V gene: TRBV19
D gene: -
J gene: TRBJ1-1
CDR3 DNA: TGTGCCAGTAATCGTGCCAACATGAACACTGAAGCTTTCTTT
CDR3 protein: CASNRANMNTEAFF

V gene: TRBV3-1/TRBV3-2
D gene: TRBD2
J gene: TRBJ2-7
CDR3 DNA: TGTGCCAGCAGCGGGGGGGCCTACGAGCAGTACTTC
CDR3 protein: CASSGGAYEQYF

V gene: TRBV19
D gene: -
J gene: TRBJ2-1
CDR3 DNA: TGTGCCAGTAGCCTGGGCAGGGCAAAAGAGCAGTTCTTC
CDR3 protein: CASSLGRAKEQFF

V gene: TRBV12-3/TRBV12-4
D gene: -
J gene: TRBJ1-1
CDR3 DNA: TGTGCCAGCAGGAGGGCCATGAACACTGAAGCTTTCTTT
CDR3 protein: CASRRAMNTEAFF

V gene: TRBV5-1
D gene: -
J gene: TRBJ1-5
CDR3 DNA: TGCGCCAGCAGACCCGGGGCAGGGAGGCATCAGCCCCAGCATTTT
CDR3 protein: CASRPGAGRHQPQHF